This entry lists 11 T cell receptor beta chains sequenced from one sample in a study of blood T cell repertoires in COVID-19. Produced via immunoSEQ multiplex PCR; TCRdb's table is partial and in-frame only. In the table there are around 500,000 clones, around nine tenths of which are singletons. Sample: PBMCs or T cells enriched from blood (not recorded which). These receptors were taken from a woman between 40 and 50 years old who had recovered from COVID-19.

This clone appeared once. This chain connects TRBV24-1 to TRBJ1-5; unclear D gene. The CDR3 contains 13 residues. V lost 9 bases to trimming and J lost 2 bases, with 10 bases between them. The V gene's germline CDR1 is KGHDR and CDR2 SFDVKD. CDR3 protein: CATGQDRNQPQHF. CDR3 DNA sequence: TGTGCCACCGGCCAAGATCGCAATCAGCCCCAGCATTTT.

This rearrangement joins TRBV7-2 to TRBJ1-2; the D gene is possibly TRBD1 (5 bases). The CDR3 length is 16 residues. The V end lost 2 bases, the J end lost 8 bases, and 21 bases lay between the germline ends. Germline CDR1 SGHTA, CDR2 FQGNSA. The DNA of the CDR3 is TGTGCCAGCAGCTTATGGGGACCGACCAACCGGGAGGGCTACACCTTC. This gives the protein CASSLWGPTNREGYTF.

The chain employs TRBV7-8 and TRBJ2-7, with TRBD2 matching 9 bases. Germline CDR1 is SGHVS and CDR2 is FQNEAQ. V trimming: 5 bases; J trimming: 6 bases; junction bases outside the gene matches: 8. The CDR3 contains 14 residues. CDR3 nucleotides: TGTGCCAGCAGCCCGCCCCGTAGCGGGAGCGAGCAGTACTTC. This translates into CASSPPRSGSEQYF. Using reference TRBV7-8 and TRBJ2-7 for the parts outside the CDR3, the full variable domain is GAGVSQSPRYKVAKRGQDVALRCDPISGHVSLFWYQQALGQGPEFLTYFQNEAQLDKSGLPSDRFFAERPEGSVSTLKIQRTQQEDSAVYLCASSPPRSGSEQYFGPGTRLTVT.

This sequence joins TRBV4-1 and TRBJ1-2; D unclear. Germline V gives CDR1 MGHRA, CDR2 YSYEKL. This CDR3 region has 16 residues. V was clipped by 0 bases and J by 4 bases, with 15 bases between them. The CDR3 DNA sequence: TGCGCCAGCAGCCAAGATGGGGAGGGCTTCTCCTATGGCTACACCTTC. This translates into CASSQDGEGFSYGYTF.

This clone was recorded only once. The CDR3 sequence: CASSVTRSDTQYF. In DNA form, the CDR3 reads TGCGCCAGCAGCGTTACTAGGTCAGATACGCAGTATTTT. This chain joins TRBV5-1 and TRBJ2-3; possibly TRBD2 for D (5 bases). Trimming took off 4 bases at V and 4 bases at J, with 10 bases between the two ends. The CDR3 runs 13 residues. The germline CDR1 and CDR2 sequences are SGHRS and YFSETQ.

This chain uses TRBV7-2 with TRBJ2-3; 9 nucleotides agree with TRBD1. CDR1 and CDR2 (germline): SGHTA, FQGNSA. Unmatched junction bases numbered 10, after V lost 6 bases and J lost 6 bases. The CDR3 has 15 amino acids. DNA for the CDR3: TGTGCCAGCAGACTGACAGGGGGTAAAGTGGATACGCAGTATTTT. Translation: CASRLTGGKVDTQYF.

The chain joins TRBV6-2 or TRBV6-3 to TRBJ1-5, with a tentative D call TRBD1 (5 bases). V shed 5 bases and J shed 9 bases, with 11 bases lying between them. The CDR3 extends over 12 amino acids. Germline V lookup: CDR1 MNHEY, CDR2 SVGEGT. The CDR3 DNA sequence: TGTGCCAGCAGTGGGGCCCCTAGGCCCCAGCATTTT. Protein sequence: CASSGAPRPQHF.

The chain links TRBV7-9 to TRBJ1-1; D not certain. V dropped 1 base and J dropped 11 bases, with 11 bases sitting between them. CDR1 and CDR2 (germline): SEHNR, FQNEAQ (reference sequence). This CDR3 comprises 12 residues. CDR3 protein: CASSLEEGGAFF. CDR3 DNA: TGTGCCAGCAGCTTAGAGGAGGGTGGGGCTTTCTTT.

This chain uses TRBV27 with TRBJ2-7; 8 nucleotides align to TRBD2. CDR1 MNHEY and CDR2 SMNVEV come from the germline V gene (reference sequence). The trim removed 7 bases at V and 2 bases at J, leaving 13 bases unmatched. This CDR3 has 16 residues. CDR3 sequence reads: CASTSPSRGGPYEQYF. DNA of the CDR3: TGTGCCAGCACTTCACCCTCCCGGGGGGGTCCCTACGAGCAGTACTTC.

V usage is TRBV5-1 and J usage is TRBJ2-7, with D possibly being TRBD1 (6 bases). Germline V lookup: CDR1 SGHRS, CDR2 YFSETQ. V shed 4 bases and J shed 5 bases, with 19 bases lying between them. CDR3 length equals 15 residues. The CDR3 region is CASSSTTTGFNEQYF. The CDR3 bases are TGCGCCAGCAGCAGTACCACCACAGGGTTCAACGAGCAGTACTTC.

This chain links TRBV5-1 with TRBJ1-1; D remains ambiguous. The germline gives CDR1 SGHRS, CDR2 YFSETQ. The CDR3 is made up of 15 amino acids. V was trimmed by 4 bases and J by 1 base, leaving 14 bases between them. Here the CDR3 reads CASSPSWAQNTEAFF. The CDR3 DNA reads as TGCGCCAGCAGCCCCAGTTGGGCTCAGAACACTGAAGCTTTCTTT.